The rows below give T cell receptor beta chains drawn from one sample of a study of blood T cell repertoires in COVID-19. TCRdb keeps only in-frame clones here, not all; method: immunoSEQ multiplex PCR. The sample carries 75,000 to 95,000 clones, around two thirds recorded once. The sequenced material came from peripheral blood. These receptors were taken from a man in his 70s with COVID-19, enrolled during active disease. CDR3s include the opening cysteine and the closing phenylalanine or tryptophan. D genes are given only for firm matches. Clone size appears in some rows only: once, few, many, or a class for an expanded clone.

once	TRBV15	TRBJ1-5	NA	CATSRDRTENQPQHF	TGTGCCACCAGCAGAGATAGGACAGAAAATCAGCCCCAGCATTTT
NA	TRBV7-9	TRBJ2-2	TRBD1	CASSSRQGVGELFF	TGTGCCAGCAGCTCACGTCAGGGGGTCGGGGAGCTGTTTTTT
NA	TRBV20-1	TRBJ1-1	NA	CSVVHSTEAFF	TGCAGTGTGGTACATTCGACTGAAGCTTTCTTT
NA	TRBV6-4	TRBJ2-2	TRBD1	CASSPQGDKNTGELFF	TGTGCCAGCAGTCCACAGGGGGACAAGAACACCGGGGAGCTGTTTTTT
NA	TRBV6-5	TRBJ2-4	NA	CASSQVRGGNIQYF	TGTGCCAGCAGCCAGGTGAGGGGAGGAAACATTCAGTACTTC
NA	TRBV7-2	TRBJ2-7	NA	CASSLPGTGYEQYF	TGTGCCAGCAGTTTACCCGGGACTGGCTACGAGCAGTACTTC
NA	TRBV19	TRBJ1-1	NA	CASSILGGGTFF	TGTGCCAGTAGTATTTTAGGGGGGGGAACTTTCTTT
NA	TRBV12-3/TRBV12-4	TRBJ2-7	NA	CASSSDIIGQYF	TGTGCCAGCAGTTCGGACATAATCGGGCAGTACTTC
NA	TRBV5-6	TRBJ2-7	NA	CASSLTGHGNEQYF	TGTGCCAGCAGCCTTACAGGCCACGGCAACGAGCAGTACTTC
NA	TRBV18	TRBJ1-2	TRBD1	CASSPLTGGEGYGYTF	TGTGCCAGCTCACCCCTTACAGGGGGCGAGGGCTATGGCTACACCTTC
few	TRBV19	TRBJ2-7	TRBD1	CASSSQWDSFTYEQYF	TGTGCCAGTAGTTCCCAATGGGACAGCTTCACCTACGAGCAGTACTTC
few	TRBV5-1	TRBJ1-2	NA	CASSLAAGVNYGYTF	TGCGCCAGCAGCTTGGCGGCAGGGGTTAACTATGGCTACACCTTC
NA	TRBV15	TRBJ2-7	NA	CATSRRGRKDEQYF	TGTGCCACCAGCAGAAGGGGGAGAAAGGATGAGCAGTACTTC
NA	TRBV7-9	TRBJ1-1	TRBD1	CASSWNTGGDTEAFF	TGTGCCAGCAGTTGGAACACAGGGGGGGACACTGAAGCTTTCTTT
NA	TRBV5-1	TRBJ2-7	TRBD2	CASSKGLAGVSYEQYF	TGCGCCAGCAGCAAGGGACTAGCGGGAGTCTCCTACGAGCAGTACTTC
NA	TRBV20-1	TRBJ2-1	TRBD1	CSAINRGEEFF	TGCAGTGCTATCAACAGGGGGGAGGAGTTCTTC
NA	TRBV2	TRBJ1-5	NA	CASSEDRSYQPQHF	TGTGCCAGCAGTGAAGACAGGAGTTATCAGCCCCAGCATTTT
few	TRBV27	TRBJ2-7	TRBD2	CASSSLGTSGSNEQYF	TGTGCCAGCAGTTCCCTCGGGACTAGCGGGAGCAACGAGCAGTACTTC
NA	TRBV28	TRBJ1-2	NA	CASSLAGSNGYTF	TGTGCCAGCAGTTTGGCAGGGTCTAATGGCTACACCTTC
few	TRBV18	TRBJ2-1	TRBD2	CASSLRTLAGGEYNEQFF	TGTGCCAGCTCACTACGAACTCTAGCGGGAGGAGAATACAATGAGCAGTTCTTC
NA	TRBV7-3	TRBJ2-2	TRBD2	CASSPGLAGAIGTGELFF	TGTGCCAGCAGCCCCGGACTAGCGGGAGCTATCGGCACCGGGGAGCTGTTTTTT
NA	TRBV10-1	TRBJ2-4	NA	CASSPPGLAKNIQYF	TGCGCCAGCAGCCCCCCGGGACTAGCCAAAAACATTCAGTACTTC
NA	TRBV4-3	TRBJ2-7	TRBD2	CASSWSSGSYEQYF	TGCGCCAGCAGCTGGTCTAGCGGGAGCTACGAGCAGTACTTC
NA	TRBV23-1	TRBJ2-7	NA	CASQCRRLGLPCTYEQYF	TGCGCCAGCCAGTGTCGGAGGCTGGGTCTACCCTGTACCTACGAGCAGTACTTC
NA	TRBV27	TRBJ1-5	TRBD1	CASSSRDRGGSNQPQHF	TGTGCCAGCAGTTCCCGGGACAGGGGAGGTAGCAATCAGCCCCAGCATTTT
NA	TRBV18	TRBJ1-5	TRBD1	CASSQPDRLAPQHF	TGTGCCAGCTCACAGCCGGACAGGCTTGCGCCCCAGCATTTT
once	TRBV5-5	TRBJ2-3	TRBD1	CASSATGQGTDTQYF	TGTGCCAGCAGCGCGACGGGACAGGGCACAGATACGCAGTATTTT
once	TRBV7-2	TRBJ1-1	TRBD1	CASSLGIKQGGNTEAFF	TGTGCCAGCAGCTTAGGGATCAAACAGGGGGGGAACACTGAAGCTTTCTTT
NA	TRBV28	TRBJ1-1	NA	CASIAPPGAREAFF	TGTGCCAGCATCGCGCCTCCAGGTGCCCGTGAAGCTTTCTTT
NA	TRBV14	TRBJ1-1	NA	CASSPFEVVITEAFF	TGTGCCAGCAGCCCGTTTGAGGTTGTGATTACTGAAGCTTTCTTT
NA	TRBV28	TRBJ2-1	TRBD2	CASSPGTSGRWNEQFF	TGTGCCAGCAGCCCAGGGACTAGCGGGAGGTGGAATGAGCAGTTCTTC
NA	TRBV28	TRBJ1-1	NA	CASSDSRRGDTEAFF	TGTGCCAGCAGCGACTCCCGGCGGGGGGACACTGAAGCTTTCTTT
medium-sized	TRBV6-2/TRBV6-3	TRBJ2-3	TRBD1	CASSYSPGQDVSF	TGTGCCAGCAGTTACTCACCGGGACAGGACGTATCTTTT
NA	TRBV28	TRBJ1-4	TRBD1	CASSETGSKLFF	TGTGCCAGCAGTGAGACAGGGTCGAAACTGTTTTTT
NA	TRBV24-1	TRBJ2-3	TRBD1	CATGTDTDTQYF	TGTGCCACCGGGACAGACACAGATACGCAGTATTTT
few	TRBV6-6	TRBJ2-7	NA	CASSYQYEQYF	TGTGCCAGCAGTTACCAATACGAGCAGTACTTC
NA	TRBV10-3	TRBJ2-3	TRBD1	CAIMKGTGKGTDTQYF	TGTGCCATCATGAAAGGGACAGGGAAGGGGACAGATACGCAGTATTTT
NA	TRBV7-9	TRBJ2-7	TRBD1	CASSLVAGGGEQYF	TGTGCCAGCAGCTTAGTTGCAGGGGGCGGCGAGCAGTACTTC
few	TRBV27	TRBJ2-4	TRBD2	CASSLRREGAKNIQYF	TGTGCCAGCAGTTTACGGCGGGAGGGTGCCAAAAACATTCAGTACTTC
NA	TRBV4-2	TRBJ1-4	NA	CASSRQSGEKLFF	TGTGCCAGCAGCCGACAGTCCGGGGAAAAACTGTTTTTT
NA	TRBV7-2	TRBJ2-7	TRBD2	CASSTLSGRNFEQYF	TGTGCCAGCAGCACCCTTAGCGGGAGGAACTTCGAGCAGTACTTC
NA	TRBV6-5	TRBJ1-2	TRBD1	CASYRGSLYGYTF	TGTGCCAGCTACAGGGGCTCCCTTTATGGCTACACCTTC
once	TRBV7-7	TRBJ1-2	NA	CASDRWTTASNYGYTF	TGTGCTAGCGACCGTTGGACGACAGCATCGAACTATGGCTACACCTTC
NA	TRBV7-2	TRBJ1-2	TRBD1	CASSLDFGQGAYGYTF	TGTGCCAGCAGCTTAGATTTCGGACAGGGGGCCTATGGCTACACCTTC
NA	TRBV2	TRBJ2-1	TRBD2	CASSPGLAVGKQFF	TGTGCCAGCAGCCCAGGACTAGCGGTGGGAAAACAGTTCTTC
once	TRBV19	TRBJ2-1	TRBD2	CASSIMAGGPPEQFF	TGTGCCAGTAGTATAATGGCGGGAGGGCCCCCTGAGCAGTTCTTC
few	TRBV7-2	TRBJ2-3	TRBD2	CASSLTQPSAGSDTQYF	TGTGCCAGCAGCTTAACTCAACCCTCAGCGGGGTCAGATACGCAGTATTTT
NA	TRBV9	TRBJ1-1	TRBD1	CASSVDQGGNTEAFF	TGTGCCAGCAGCGTAGATCAGGGGGGGAACACTGAAGCTTTCTTT
NA	TRBV7-2	TRBJ1-6	NA	CASSLVQGATSPLHF	TGTGCCAGCAGCTTAGTCCAAGGGGCCACGTCACCCCTCCACTTT
once	TRBV2	TRBJ2-6	NA	CASRRDSGANVLTF	TGTGCCAGCAGACGGGACTCTGGGGCCAACGTCCTGACTTTC
NA	TRBV11-3	TRBJ2-2	TRBD2	CASRERGAGGGVGELFF	TGTGCCAGCAGGGAACGTGGCGCGGGAGGCGGTGTCGGGGAGCTGTTTTTT
few	TRBV10-2	TRBJ2-7	TRBD1	CASRTGAYEQYF	TGCGCCAGCAGAACAGGGGCCTACGAGCAGTACTTC
NA	TRBV25-1	TRBJ2-7	TRBD2	CASSPSRLAGGFYEQYF	TGTGCCAGCAGTCCGTCCAGACTAGCGGGAGGATTCTACGAGCAGTACTTC